This T cell receptor (beta chain) appears in the sequencing data of a study of regulatory T cells in long-lasting Graves disease. J lost 4 bases, V lost 6 bases, and 5 bases had no gene match. This CDR3 region has 13 residues. CDR1 is LGHNT and CDR2 is FRNRAP in the germline V gene. In its sample, this clonotype was seen many times. iRepertoire HTBI primers and Arm-PCR of CDR3 regions built TCR beta libraries. TCRdb independently ran MiXCR on the multiplex PCR reads; one entry per CDR3 protein. The table records about 340,000 distinct CDR3 sequences, less than 20% of them present only once. Regarding time point: persistent/refractory GD, antithyroid drugs over 5 years with positive TRAb. Extracted RNA from PBMCs served as the source of the TCR library. Clinicians diagnosed Graves' disease using American Thyroid Association guidelines.

The sequenced sample was peripheral blood mononuclear cells (PBMCs), obtained when the disease was refractory, from a patient treated with antithyroid drugs. The clonotype comes from a female donor with Graves disease. The V call is TRBV12-5, the J call TRBJ2-7, with TRBD2 identical over 8 bases. CDR3 loop: CASGSGGGYEQYF. The CDR3 DNA is TGTGCTAGTGGAAGCGGGGGAGGTTACGAGCAGTACTTC.